The 12 T cell receptor beta chains presented below share a single source sample, sequenced in a study of spatial heterogeneity in lung cancer. TCRdb re-called the 5' RACE reads with MiXCR, one entry per CDR3 protein. The table includes about 110,000 distinct CDR3 sequences, under 14% detected once. The time point: blood at routine non-recurrence follow-up after resection. The specimen comprised PBMCs, sampled at follow-up. These receptors originate from a female donor with early-stage non-small cell lung cancer.

The rearrangement uses TRBV19 and TRBJ2-1; 13 bases match TRBD2. Germline CDR1 LNHDA, CDR2 SQIVND (reference sequence). V dropped 3 bases and J dropped 6; count of bases not matched to a gene: 5. This CDR3 is 16 amino acids long. This chain's CDR3 is CASSMGTSGRGNEQFF. The CDR3 nucleotides are TGTGCCAGTAGTATGGGTACTAGCGGGAGGGGCAATGAGCAGTTCTTC. Filled out from reference TRBV19 and TRBJ2-1, the complete variable domain reads DGGITQSPKYLFRKEGQNVTLSCEQNLNHDAMYWYRQDPGQGLRLIYYSQIVNDFQKGDIAEGYSVSREKKESFPLTVTSAQKNPTAFYLCASSMGTSGRGNEQFFGPGTRLTVL.

The chain links TRBV6-6 to TRBJ2-7, with 11 bases identical to TRBD2. Unmatched junction bases numbered 4, after V lost 4 bases and J lost 2 bases. CDR1 and CDR2 (germline): MNHNY, SVGAGI (reference sequence). The CDR3 consists of 15 residues. The CDR3 region is CASSSGTSGTYEQYF. CDR3 nucleotides: TGTGCCAGCAGTTCTGGGACTAGCGGTACCTACGAGCAGTACTTC.

The rearrangement joins TRBV24-1 to TRBJ2-5, with D possibly TRBD2 on 6 matching bases. The CDR3 covers 15 residues. Trimming pared 0 bases from V and 1 base from J, leaving 8 bases between. Germline lookup yields CDR1 KGHDR and CDR2 SFDVKD. Here the CDR3 DNA reads TGTGCCACCAGTGATTTGTTCGGGGGCCAAGAGACCCAGTACTTC. Its protein product is CATSDLFGGQETQYF.

V and J are TRBV10-3 and TRBJ2-7; D remains unclear. V was clipped by 10 bases and J by 5 bases, with 24 bases between them. The CDR3 runs to 15 residues. CDR1 is ENHRY and CDR2 is SYGVKD in the germline V gene. In nucleotides, the CDR3 is TGTGCCACTAAACTGGGCCCCTCACATCACCACGAGCAGTACGTC. It yields the protein CATKLGPSHHHEQYV.

This clonotype was picked up a small number of times. The chain couples TRBV4-1 to TRBJ1-5, with 7 bases matching TRBD1. Germline lookup yields CDR1 MGHRA and CDR2 YSYEKL. This CDR3 is 15 amino acids long. V dropped 3 bases and J dropped 3; count of bases not matched to a gene: 5. The CDR3 region is CASSQSGTVNQPQHF. CDR3 coding DNA: TGCGCCAGCAGCCAGTCCGGGACAGTCAATCAGCCCCAGCATTTT.

This clonotype was detected ten times or more. V is TRBV12-3 or TRBV12-4 and J is TRBJ1-6, with 9 nucleotides matching TRBD1. The CDR3 is made up of 15 amino acids. The ends lost 5 bases at V and 9 bases at J; junction bases unmatched: 8. CDR3 sequence reads: CASSPRTGVGSPLHF. CDR3 coding DNA: TGTGCCAGCAGTCCAAGGACAGGGGTCGGTTCACCCCTCCACTTT.

This clonotype was found a few times. One end of the junction is discordant with germline, which a read error may explain. The chain employs TRBV24-1 and TRBJ2-4; D may be TRBD2 (5 bases). Germline CDR1 KGHDR, CDR2 SFDVKD. The CDR3 runs 12 residues. The CDR3, as DNA: TGTGCCACCAGCCGGGAATATGGACGGTATTTCTTC. Encoded protein: CATSREYGRYFF.

This clonotype was seen ten or more times. The chain has TRBV6-5 and TRBJ1-1; D is perhaps TRBD1 (6 bases). V was shortened by 4 bases and J by 4 bases, with 13 bases between the two germline ends. CDR1 and CDR2 from the germline V gene are MNHEY and SVGAGI. CDR3 length: 14 residues. The CDR3 DNA reads as TGTGCCAGCAGTTCCCTGAGGGGGGGCACTGAAGCTTTCTTT. Its protein is CASSSLRGGTEAFF.

The gene calls are TRBV28 and TRBJ1-5; D gene uncertain. The CDR3 runs to 19 residues. V dropped 3 bases and J dropped 5 bases, with 26 bases sitting between them. From germline, CDR1 is MDHEN and CDR2 SYDVKM. This CDR3 is CASSFNTMPSQAVHQPQHF. CDR3 bases: TGTGCCAGCAGTTTTAATACCATGCCTAGTCAGGCGGTGCATCAGCCCCAGCATTTT.

The chain is built from TRBV7-6 and TRBJ2-5; possible D gene TRBD1, 6 bases. Germline V CDR1 and CDR2: SGHVS, FNYEAQ. The CDR3 consists of 14 residues. With 1 base removed from V and 3 bases from J, the gap between germline ends came to 9 bases. The CDR3 spells CASSLETGKETQYF. The CDR3 nucleotides read TGTGCCAGCAGCTTAGAAACAGGGAAAGAGACCCAGTACTTC. Full variable domain (remainder filled in from reference TRBV7-6 and TRBJ2-5): GAGVSQSPRYKVTKRGQDVALRCDPISGHVSLYWYRQALGQGPEFLTYFNYEAQQDKSGLPNDRFSAERPEGSISTLTIQRTEQRDSAMYRCASSLETGKETQYFGPGTRLLVL.

This clonotype occurred a few times. This rearrangement joins TRBV7-9 to TRBJ1-2; no clear D gene. V lost 1 base to trimming and J lost 4 bases, with 10 bases between them. This CDR3 has 14 residues. Germline CDR1 reads SEHNR; CDR2 reads FQNEAQ (reference sequence). The CDR3 reads CASSLGERGYGYTF. The CDR3 DNA is TGTGCCAGCAGCTTAGGAGAAAGAGGCTATGGCTACACCTTC.

The rearrangement joins TRBV12-3 or TRBV12-4 to TRBJ2-3, with D unclear. V was trimmed by 6 bases and J by 7 bases, leaving 8 bases between them. The CDR3 has 11 amino acids. The CDR3 DNA follows: TGTGCCAGCAGCAGGAGATATACGCAGTATTTT. Translation: CASSRRYTQYF.